The entry that follows covers one TCR beta chain sequence. Its target is not known. The record originates from a study of T cell responses to AZD1222 COVID-19 vaccine. Study observations and caveats: White British people made up most donors, females outnumbered males, and clonal diversity was possibly underestimated.

TCRdb's table, derived via immunoSEQ multiplex PCR, lists solely in-frame clones and lacks some. The sample includes 100,000 to 150,000 clones, roughly 89% seen only once; the top ten take 6.3%. This CDR3 has 14 residues. In germline, CDR1 is ENHRY, CDR2 SYGVKD. The V end was cut by 4 bases, the J end by 6 bases, with 15 bases between. Sequenced material: peripheral blood, taken on day 0 of AZD1222 vaccination. This receptor was taken from an adult in good health. The chain links TRBV10-3 to TRBJ1-1; D uncertain. CDR3 in amino acids: CAISGPGDGAEAFF. DNA for the CDR3: TGTGCCATCAGTGGCCCGGGTGACGGAGCTGAAGCTTTCTTT.